This T cell receptor beta chain was identified in a study of shared clonotypes between healthy human individuals. With 6 bases clipped from V and 2 bases from J, the junction kept 7 bases outside the gene matches. The CDR3 is made up of 15 amino acids. CDR1 and CDR2 (germline): LNHDA, SQIVND (reference sequence). Profiled with immunoSEQ multiplex PCR; TCRdb holds only in-frame clones, not every one. This repertoire shows about 2 million clones, approximately 94% found once; its top ten account for approximately 1.2%. Study-level results: Around 5% was the fraction of naive CD4 clonotypes found shared across several donors.

Concerning this clone itself: No antigen is known for it.

In the naive CD8 group, cells lacked CD45RO and were positively selected for CCR7, so terminally differentiated effector memory CD45RA+ cells were left out. Those who donated, Caucasian adults without exception, all lived in Nashville, Tennessee. The TCR was taken from a man aged 18 to 29 in good health. The specimen was naive CD8+ T cells sorted from blood. The rearrangement links TRBV19 to TRBJ2-3; 8 nucleotides align to TRBD2. CDR3 nucleotide sequence: TGTGCCAGTAGCCCCAGCGGGAGTCCCACAGATACGCAGTATTTT. This encodes CASSPSGSPTDTQYF.